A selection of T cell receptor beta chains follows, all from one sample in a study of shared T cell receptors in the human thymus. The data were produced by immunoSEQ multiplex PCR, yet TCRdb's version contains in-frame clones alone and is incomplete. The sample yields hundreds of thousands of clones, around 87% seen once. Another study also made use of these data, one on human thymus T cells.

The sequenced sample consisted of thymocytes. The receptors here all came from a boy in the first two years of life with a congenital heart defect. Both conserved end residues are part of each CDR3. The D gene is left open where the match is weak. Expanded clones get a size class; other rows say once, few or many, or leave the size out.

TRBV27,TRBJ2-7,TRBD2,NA,TGTGCCAGCAGTAAGCTAGCGGGAGGAGTGCCCTACGAGCAGTACTTC,CASSKLAGGVPYEQYF
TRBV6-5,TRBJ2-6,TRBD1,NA,TGTGCCAGCTTGGCCAGGGGGTGGGGGGCCAACGTCCTGACTTTC,CASLARGWGANVLTF
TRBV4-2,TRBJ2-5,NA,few,TGTGCCAGCAGCCAAGAGGGAGCTAAAGAGACCCAGTACTTC,CASSQEGAKETQYF
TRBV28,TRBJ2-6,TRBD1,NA,TGTGCCAGCAGCCCTTCCGGACAGGGGACCTCTGGGGCCAACGTCCTGACTTTC,CASSPSGQGTSGANVLTF
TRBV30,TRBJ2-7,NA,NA,TGTGCCTGGAGTGGGCCGACAAGTTACGAGCAGTACTTC,CAWSGPTSYEQYF
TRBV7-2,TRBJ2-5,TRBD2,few,TGTGCCAGCAGCTTAGCCCCCCCCGGGACTAGCGGGAGGATATGGGAGACCCAGTACTTC,CASSLAPPGTSGRIWETQYF
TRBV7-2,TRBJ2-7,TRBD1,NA,TGTGCCAGCAGCTTAGGTCCAGGGGGAGTTGGCGAGCAGTACTTC,CASSLGPGGVGEQYF
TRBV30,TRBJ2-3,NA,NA,TGTGCCTGGAGTGATTTCAGGGCGACAGATACGCAGTATTTT,CAWSDFRATDTQYF
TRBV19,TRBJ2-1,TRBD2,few,TGTGCCAGTAGTTCCGGCGGGAGCACCTACAATGAGCAGTTCTTC,CASSSGGSTYNEQFF
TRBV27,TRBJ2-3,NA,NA,TGTGCCAGCAGTTTAACCGCGGCAGGGTTCACAGATACGCAGTATTTT,CASSLTAAGFTDTQYF
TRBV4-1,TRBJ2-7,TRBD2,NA,TGCGCCAGCAGCCAAGAAAGGGCGGGAGGCTCCTACGAGCAGTACTTC,CASSQERAGGSYEQYF
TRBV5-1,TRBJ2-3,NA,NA,TGCGCCAGCAGCTGGAGGGGTTCTATAAGGACAGATACGCAGTATTTT,CASSWRGSIRTDTQYF
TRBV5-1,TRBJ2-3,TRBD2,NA,TGCGCCAGCAGCATGACTAGCGGGACGAAAGATACGCAGTATTTT,CASSMTSGTKDTQYF
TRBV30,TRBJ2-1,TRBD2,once,TGTGCCTGGACCGAGAGACTAGCGGGGGTCAATGAGCAGTTCTTC,CAWTERLAGVNEQFF
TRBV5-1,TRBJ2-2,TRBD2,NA,TGCGCCAGCACCTTGGGGAAGCGGGAGGGTTCCGGGGAGCTGTTTTTT,CASTLGKREGSGELFF
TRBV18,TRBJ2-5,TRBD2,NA,TGTGCCAGCTCACTCTCAGGACTAGCGGGAAGAGAGACCCAGTACTTC,CASSLSGLAGRETQYF
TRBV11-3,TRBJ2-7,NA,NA,TGTGCCAGCAGCCGGGGTGACGAGCAGTACTTC,CASSRGDEQYF
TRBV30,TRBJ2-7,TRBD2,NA,TGTGCCTGGATTCCTAAGGGGACTAGCGGGAAAGACGTTTACGAGCAGTACTTC,CAWIPKGTSGKDVYEQYF
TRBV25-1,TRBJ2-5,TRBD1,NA,TGTGCCAGCAGTGGACGGACAGGGTCCCTTTGGGAGACCCAGTACTTC,CASSGRTGSLWETQYF
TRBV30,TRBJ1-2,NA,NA,TGTGCCTGCCCGGGTCTCCACTATGGCTACACCTTC,CACPGLHYGYTF
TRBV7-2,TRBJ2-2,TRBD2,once,TGTGCCAGCAGCGGTAGGCTGGGACTAGCGGCGAACACCGGGGAGCTGTTTTTT,CASSGRLGLAANTGELFF
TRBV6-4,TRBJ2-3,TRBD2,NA,TGTGCCAGCAGTCCAGGACTAGCGCTCACAGATACGCAGTATTTT,CASSPGLALTDTQYF
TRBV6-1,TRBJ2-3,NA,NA,TGTGCCAGCAGTGACCTAACCTTGGTATCAAATACGCAGTATTTT,CASSDLTLVSNTQYF
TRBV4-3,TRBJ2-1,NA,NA,TGCGCCAGCAGCCAAGATGAGGGTAGAGGCAATGAGCAGTTCTTC,CASSQDEGRGNEQFF
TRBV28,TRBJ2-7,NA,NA,TGTGCCAGCAGTTTCCCCCCCACCCGGGACTCCTACGAGCAGTACTTC,CASSFPPTRDSYEQYF
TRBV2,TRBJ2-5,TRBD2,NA,TGTGCCAGCAGCCCATCCGGGACTAGCGGGAGGGCCTTGGAGACCCAGTACTTC,CASSPSGTSGRALETQYF
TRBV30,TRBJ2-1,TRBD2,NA,TGTGCCTGGAGAGGCCTAGCGGATTACAATGAGCAGTTCTTC,CAWRGLADYNEQFF
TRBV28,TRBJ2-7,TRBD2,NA,TGTGCCAGCAGTTTCCGTACTAGCGGGCTCTACGAGCAGTACTTC,CASSFRTSGLYEQYF
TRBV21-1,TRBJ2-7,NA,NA,TGTGCCAGCACCGCATCGCCAGGGCCCTACGAGCAGTACTTC,CASTASPGPYEQYF
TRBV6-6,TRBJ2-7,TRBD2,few,TGTGCCACCCAGGGACTAGCGGGAGGGGGCACCTACGAGCAGTACTTC,CATQGLAGGGTYEQYF
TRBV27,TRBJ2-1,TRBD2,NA,TGTGCCAGCACCACCTCGACTAGCGGGGCCTACAATGAGCAGTTCTTC,CASTTSTSGAYNEQFF
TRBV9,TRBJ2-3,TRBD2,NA,TGTGCCAGCAGCGTGACTAGCGGGACCTGCACAGATACGCAGTATTTT,CASSVTSGTCTDTQYF
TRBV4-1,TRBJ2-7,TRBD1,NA,TGCGCCAGCAGCCAAGCATCCGGGACAGGGAGATCCTACGAGCAGTACTTC,CASSQASGTGRSYEQYF
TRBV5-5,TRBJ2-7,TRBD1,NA,TGTGCCAGCAGCCGGGACAGACACTACGAGCAGTACTTC,CASSRDRHYEQYF
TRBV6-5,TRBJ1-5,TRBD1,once,TGTGCCAGCAGTGTGGACAGGGGGGGATATCAGCCCCAGCATTTT,CASSVDRGGYQPQHF
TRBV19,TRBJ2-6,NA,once,TGTGCCAGTAGTATCGGCGGCGGTAACTCTGGGGCCAACGTCCTGACTTTC,CASSIGGGNSGANVLTF
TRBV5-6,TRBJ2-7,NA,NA,TGTGCCAGCAGCTTGGATACCGACAGCCCCAAGGACGAGCAGTACTTC,CASSLDTDSPKDEQYF
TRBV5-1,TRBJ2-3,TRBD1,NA,TGCGCCAGCAGCCCAGACAGGGAGTCCTCCCGGTTGCAGTATTTT,CASSPDRESSRLQYF
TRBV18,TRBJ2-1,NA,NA,TGTGCCAGCTCAATAATGGGAGGGGGGCTTTCCTACAATGAGCAGTTCTTC,CASSIMGGGLSYNEQFF
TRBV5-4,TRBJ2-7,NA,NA,TGTGCCAGCAGCACCCTAACGTCAGGGCTTTGGGGCTCCTACGAGCAGTACTTC,CASSTLTSGLWGSYEQYF
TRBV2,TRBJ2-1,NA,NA,TGTGCCAGCAGTGAAAGGAGGGCCCGATACAATGAGCAGTTCTTC,CASSERRARYNEQFF
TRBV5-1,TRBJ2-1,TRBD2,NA,TGCGCCAGCAGCTTGGCGACTAGCGGGAGGGCCTACAATGAGCAGTTCTTC,CASSLATSGRAYNEQFF
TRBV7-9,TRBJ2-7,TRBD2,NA,TGTGCCAGCAGCTTTGCTAGCGGGCCGTCCTACGAGCAGTACTTC,CASSFASGPSYEQYF
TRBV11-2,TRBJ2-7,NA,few,TGTGCCAGCAGCTCCCAGGGAGGAACCTACGAGCAGTACTTC,CASSSQGGTYEQYF
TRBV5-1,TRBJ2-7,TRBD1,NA,TGCGCCAGCAGCTTGGGGGACAGGGGGTCCTACGAGCAGTACTTC,CASSLGDRGSYEQYF
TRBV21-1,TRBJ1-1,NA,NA,TGTGCCAGCAGCAGGACAGGAGTCACTGAAGCTTTCTTT,CASSRTGVTEAFF
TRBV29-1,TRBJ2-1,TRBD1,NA,TGCAGCGTTGATGCAATGGGGACAGGGAACTACAATGAGCAGTTCTTC,CSVDAMGTGNYNEQFF
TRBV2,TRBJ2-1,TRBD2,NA,TGTGCCAGCAGGGGACTAGCCACACTCGACAATGAGCAGTTCTTC,CASRGLATLDNEQFF
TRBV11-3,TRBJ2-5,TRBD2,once,TGTGCCAGCAGCTTAGTGCGTAGCGGGAGGATGGACCAAGAGACCCAGTACTTC,CASSLVRSGRMDQETQYF
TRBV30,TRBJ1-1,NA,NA,TGTGCCTGGAGTACCCACGTGGGGCGCTTCGGGTTGAACACTGAAGCTTTCTTT,CAWSTHVGRFGLNTEAFF
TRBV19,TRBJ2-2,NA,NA,TGTGCCAGTACCAGGGGAGGGGAGCTGTTTTTT,CASTRGGELFF
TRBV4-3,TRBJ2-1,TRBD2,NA,TGCGCCAGCAGCCAAGAGGGGCGGGAGGGCCAGAGATCCTACAATGAGCAGTTCTTC,CASSQEGREGQRSYNEQFF
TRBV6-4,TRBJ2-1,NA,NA,TGTGCCAGCATCTCACCCTGGGGGGATGAGCAGTTCTTC,CASISPWGDEQFF
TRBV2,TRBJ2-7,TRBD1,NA,TGTGCCAGCGGCCGACAGGGGAATCGGGGGTGGACCTACGAGCAGTACTTC,CASGRQGNRGWTYEQYF
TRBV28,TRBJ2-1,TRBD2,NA,TGTGCCAGCAGGAGACTAGCGGGAGGTGACTACAATGAGCAGTTCTTC,CASRRLAGGDYNEQFF
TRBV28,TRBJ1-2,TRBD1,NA,TGTGCCAGCAGTGGGGGCAGGGGGATCCCAACTGGCTACACCTTC,CASSGGRGIPTGYTF
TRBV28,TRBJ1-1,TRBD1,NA,TGTGCCAGCAGCCACCCCCCACAGGGGGTAAGCACTGAAGCTTTCTTT,CASSHPPQGVSTEAFF
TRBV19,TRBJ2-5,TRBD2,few,TGTGCCAGTAGCCAGCAACCAGCGGGGGAGCAAGAGACCCAGTACTTC,CASSQQPAGEQETQYF
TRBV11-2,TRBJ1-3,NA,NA,TGTGCCAGCAGCAAAGGGAGGGACTCTGGAAACACCATATATTTT,CASSKGRDSGNTIYF